Below are 24 T cell receptor beta chains sequenced from a single sample in a study of blood T cell repertoires in COVID-19. Method: immunoSEQ multiplex PCR; TCRdb's copy keeps in-frame clones and lacks some. This table holds more than 75,000 clones, approximately 86% found once. The specimen was peripheral blood. These receptors were collected from a woman in her seventies with acute or convalescent COVID-19.

The genes are TRBV2 and TRBJ1-3; D is unclear. The germline CDR1 and CDR2 sequences are SNHLY and FYNNEI. V shed 3 bases and J shed 3 bases, with 12 bases lying between them. The CDR3 sequence is 15 residues long. The CDR3 region has the DNA TGTGCCAGCAGTGACGCCCAGGTATATGGAAACACCATATATTTT. This encodes CASSDAQVYGNTIYF.

The chain couples TRBV4-1 to TRBJ1-1; 12 bases line up with TRBD1. With V trimmed by 4 bases and J by 0 bases, 9 bases remained unmatched. The CDR3 contains 18 residues. Germline CDR1 and CDR2: MGHRA and YSYEKL. The DNA for the CDR3 is TGCGCCAGCAGCCTCAAGGTTGGGACAGGGGGCTTGAACACTGAAGCTTTCTTT. Its translation is CASSLKVGTGGLNTEAFF.

The rearrangement links TRBV4-2 to TRBJ1-2; unclear D gene. Trimming shortened V by 4 bases and J by 7 bases, and 13 bases separated the two germline ends. The CDR3 is made up of 13 amino acids. Germline CDR1 and CDR2: LGHNA and YNFKEQ. CDR3 protein: CASSPQLRSGYTF. CDR3 sequence (DNA): TGTGCCAGCAGCCCACAGCTAAGATCTGGCTACACCTTC.

The CDR3 is CASSSMTSTDTQYF. CDR3 nucleotides: TGCGCCAGCAGCTCGATGACTAGCACAGATACGCAGTATTTT. V is TRBV5-1 and J is TRBJ2-3; D unresolved. Germline V CDR1 and CDR2: SGHRS, YFSETQ. The CDR3 sequence is 14 residues long. The V gene lost 3 bases and the J gene lost 0 bases, with 8 bases spanning the gap.

The table lists this clone with a count of one. The chain couples TRBV7-9 to TRBJ2-5; D remains ambiguous. Trimming cost V 3 bases and J 5 bases, with 4 bases left between them. The CDR3 totals 11 residues. The germline V gene encodes CDR1 SEHNR and CDR2 FQNEAQ (reference sequence). This CDR3 reads CASSFLETQYF. Written as DNA, the CDR3 is TGTGCCAGCAGCTTTCTGGAGACCCAGTACTTC.

The chain carries TRBV3-1 (or the pseudogene TRBV3-2) and TRBJ2-3; 11 nucleotides align to TRBD2. Germline trimming cut 8 bases from V and 10 bases from J; bases unmatched to any gene: 14. CDR1 is LGHDT, CDR2 YNNKEL, per germline (reference sequence). The CDR3 totals 15 residues. The CDR3 reads CASAHGATSGGPQYF. The CDR3 region has the DNA TGTGCCAGCGCCCACGGCGCCACTAGCGGGGGACCGCAGTATTTT.

The chain links TRBV5-5 to TRBJ2-3, with 16 bases matching TRBD2. Trimming cost V 4 bases and J 5 bases; bases outside gene matches: 7. CDR3 length equals 17 residues. The germline CDR1 and CDR2 sequences are SGHKS and YYEKEE (reference sequence). The CDR3 region is CASSQGLAGGLGDTQYF. As DNA, the CDR3 is TGTGCCAGCAGCCAGGGACTAGCGGGGGGGCTTGGAGATACGCAGTATTTT.

The rearrangement uses TRBV6-5 and TRBJ1-1, with unresolved D. The CDR3 contains 14 residues. The germline gives CDR1 MNHEY, CDR2 SVGAGI. Trimming pared 0 bases from V and 5 bases from J, leaving 10 bases between. The CDR3 DNA sequence: TGTGCCAGCAGTTACTCGGCGGGGAGGACTGAAGCTTTCTTT. Protein sequence: CASSYSAGRTEAFF.

In nucleotides, the CDR3 is TGTGCCAGCAGCCGGGACACCAAAACCTACGAGCAGTACTTC. It specifies CASSRDTKTYEQYF. This chain uses TRBV3-1 (or the pseudogene TRBV3-2) with TRBJ2-7; TRBD1 might be the D (6 bases). CDR3 length equals 14 residues. V was shortened by 4 bases and J by 2 bases, with 12 bases between the two germline ends. The germline CDR1 and CDR2 sequences are LGHDT and YNNKEL (reference sequence).

This clone showed up just a few times. The CDR3 DNA sequence: TGTGCCAGCAGCTTGGTGTTCGGGTTGGGTAGCAATCAGCCCCAGCATTTT. Its translation is CASSLVFGLGSNQPQHF. The chain is built from TRBV5-8 and TRBJ1-5; D is ambiguous. Trimming took 0 bases from V and 0 from J, leaving 13 bases between them. CDR1 and CDR2 (germline): SGHTS, YDEGEE. This CDR3 region has 17 residues.

The chain has TRBV7-8 and TRBJ1-1, with TRBD1 identical over 7 bases. Trimming removed 5 bases from V and 1 base from J; junction bases left unmatched: 4. The CDR3 sequence is 14 residues long. In germline, CDR1 is SGHVS, CDR2 FQNEAQ. CDR3 nucleotide sequence: TGTGCCAGCAGCGCGGACAGGACGAACACTGAAGCTTTCTTT. This translates into CASSADRTNTEAFF.

This clone was seen a single time. The J gene is TRBJ1-6, the V gene TRBV9; D unresolved. The V end was cut by 0 bases, the J end by 5 bases, with 9 bases between. The CDR3 is 15 residues long. Germline lookup yields CDR1 SGDLS and CDR2 YYNGEE. The CDR3 DNA follows: TGTGCCAGCAGCGTAGCGGTCACCCATAATTCACCCCTCCACTTT. Encoded protein: CASSVAVTHNSPLHF.

CDR3 nucleotide sequence: TGTGCCAGCAGCGTAACCCCCGGCGGGGAGCTGTTTTTT. This sequence encodes CASSVTPGGELFF. This chain links TRBV9 with TRBJ2-2, with D uncertain. The CDR3 has 13 residues. CDR1 is SGDLS, CDR2 YYNGEE, per germline. With 1 base removed from V and 7 bases from J, the gap between germline ends came to 8 bases. Together with reference TRBV9 and TRBJ2-2, the CDR3 gives the full variable domain: DSGVTQTPKHLITATGQRVTLRCSPRSGDLSVYWYQQSLDQGLQFLIQYYNGEERAKGNILERFSAQQFPDLHSELNLSSLELGDSALYFCASSVTPGGELFFGEGSRLTVL.

V is TRBV2 and J is TRBJ1-5, with D perhaps TRBD1 (5 bases). CDR1 and CDR2 from the germline V gene are SNHLY and FYNNEI. CDR3 length equals 14 residues. With 4 bases removed from V and 8 bases from J, the gap between germline ends came to 15 bases. Written as DNA, the CDR3 is TGTGCCAGCAGTGGGCAGGCGCTCAGGGAGCCCCAGCATTTT. It yields the protein CASSGQALREPQHF.

This clone came up a few times. The chain joins TRBV19 to TRBJ2-1, with D perhaps matching TRBD1 (5 bases). The CDR3 covers 13 residues. V dropped 4 bases and J dropped 4 bases, with 8 bases sitting between them. CDR1 and CDR2 (germline): LNHDA, SQIVND (reference sequence). As DNA, the CDR3 is TGTGCCAGTAGTAATCAGGGTTACAATGAGCAGTTCTTC. This encodes CASSNQGYNEQFF. Supplemented by reference TRBV19 and TRBJ2-1, the full variable domain reads DGGITQSPKYLFRKEGQNVTLSCEQNLNHDAMYWYRQDPGQGLRLIYYSQIVNDFQKGDIAEGYSVSREKKESFPLTVTSAQKNPTAFYLCASSNQGYNEQFFGPGTRLTVL.

The V and J genes are TRBV7-9 and TRBJ1-2; 8 bases map to TRBD1. The CDR3 totals 17 residues. Germline-derived CDR1 and CDR2 are SEHNR and FQNEAQ (reference sequence). V lost 5 bases to trimming and J lost 5 bases; unmatched junction nucleotides: 16. CDR3 nucleotide sequence: TGTGCCAGCAGCGGATCCGGGACAGGCGAAGGAGGATATGGCTACACCTTC. Encoded protein: CASSGSGTGEGGYGYTF.

The V gene is TRBV4-1, the J gene TRBJ2-7; 10 positions match TRBD2. The CDR3 has 17 amino acids. V gave up 2 bases and J gave up 3 bases; unmatched junction bases: 10. Germline CDR1 reads MGHRA; CDR2 reads YSYEKL. CDR3 DNA sequence: TGCGCCAGCAGCCAAAGCTCTACTAGCGGGACCCTCTACGAGCAGTACTTC. Translation gives CASSQSSTSGTLYEQYF.

About this clone: The junction departs from germline at one end; a sequencing error may be responsible. J is TRBJ2-7 and V is TRBV7-8; possibly TRBD2 for D (5 bases). This CDR3 spans 13 amino acids. Germline V CDR1 and CDR2: SGHVS, FQNEAQ. The CDR3 is CASSLSGGLYPVF. In DNA form, the CDR3 reads TGTGCCAGCAGCTTAAGCGGTGGACTCTATCCTGTCTTC.

This chain joins TRBV5-1 and TRBJ1-1; TRBD1 agrees at 7 bases. This CDR3 contains 15 residues. Germline V CDR1 and CDR2: SGHRS, YFSETQ. The trim removed 4 bases at V and 0 bases at J, leaving 6 bases unmatched. The CDR3 DNA reads TGCGCCAGCAGCGCCTCACAGGGGATGAACACTGAAGCTTTCTTT. It yields the protein CASSASQGMNTEAFF.

The rearrangement links TRBV19 to TRBJ2-7, with 10 bases matching TRBD2. Per the germline V gene, CDR1 is LNHDA and CDR2 is SQIVND (reference sequence). The ends lost 3 bases at V and 5 bases at J; junction bases unmatched: 4. The CDR3 length is 14 residues. This CDR3 reads CASSMWGLANEQYF. The CDR3 DNA reads TGTGCCAGTAGTATGTGGGGACTAGCGAACGAGCAGTACTTC.

The V gene is TRBV7-6, the J gene TRBJ2-5, with TRBD2 identical over 10 bases. Losses at the gene ends were 2 bases for V and 5 bases for J; bases not matched to a gene: 8. The CDR3 runs to 16 residues. CDR1 and CDR2 from the germline V gene are SGHVS and FNYEAQ. CDR3 loop: CASSLFASGSGETQYF. The CDR3 DNA reads as TGTGCCAGCAGCTTATTTGCTAGCGGGAGTGGGGAGACCCAGTACTTC.

V is TRBV28 and J is TRBJ2-6; no clear D gene. Trimming shortened V by 1 base and J by 2 bases, and 3 bases separated the two germline ends. CDR1 and CDR2 from the germline V gene are MDHEN and SYDVKM. The CDR3 length is 14 residues. CDR3 sequence: CASSLSAGANVLTF. The DNA for the CDR3 is TGTGCCAGCAGTTTATCTGCTGGGGCCAACGTCCTGACTTTC. The whole variable domain, filled in from reference TRBV28 and TRBJ2-6, reads DVKVTQSSRYLVKRTGEKVFLECVQDMDHENMFWYRQDPGLGLRLIYFSYDVKMKEKGDIPEGYSVSREKKERFSLILESASTNQTSMYLCASSLSAGANVLTFGAGSRLTVL.

The J gene is TRBJ1-5, the V gene TRBV11-3; D ambiguous. CDR1 is SGHNT, CDR2 YENEEA, per germline. Trimming pared 1 base from V and 3 bases from J, leaving 13 bases between. This CDR3 has 16 residues. The CDR3 DNA is TGTGCCAGCAGCTTAGTCGAAAGAGAACCCAATCAGCCCCAGCATTTT. Protein sequence: CASSLVEREPNQPQHF.

J is TRBJ2-1 and V is TRBV2; unclear D gene. Germline V gene data show CDR1 as SNHLY and CDR2 as FYNNEI. Trimming stripped 2 bases from V and 8 bases from J, with 10 bases between. The CDR3 spans 13 residues. CDR3 nucleotide sequence: TGTGCCAGCAGTGAATCTACTCATCATGAGCAGTTCTTC. Protein: CASSESTHHEQFF.